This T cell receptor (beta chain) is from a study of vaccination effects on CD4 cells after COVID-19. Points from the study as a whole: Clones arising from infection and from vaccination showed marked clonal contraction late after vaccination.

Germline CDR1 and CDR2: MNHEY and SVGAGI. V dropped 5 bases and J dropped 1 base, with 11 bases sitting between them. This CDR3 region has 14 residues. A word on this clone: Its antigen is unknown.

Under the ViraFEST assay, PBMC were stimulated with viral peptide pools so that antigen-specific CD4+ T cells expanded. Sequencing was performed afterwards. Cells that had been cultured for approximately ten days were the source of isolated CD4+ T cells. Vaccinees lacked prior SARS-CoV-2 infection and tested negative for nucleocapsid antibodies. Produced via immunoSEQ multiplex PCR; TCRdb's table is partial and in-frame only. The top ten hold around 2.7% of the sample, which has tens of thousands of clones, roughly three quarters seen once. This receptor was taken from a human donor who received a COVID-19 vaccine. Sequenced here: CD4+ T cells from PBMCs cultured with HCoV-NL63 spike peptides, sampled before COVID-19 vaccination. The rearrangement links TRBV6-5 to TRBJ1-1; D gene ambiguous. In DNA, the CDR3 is TGTGCCAGCAGTCGGATTGATGCGAACACTGAAGCTTTCTTT. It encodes CASSRIDANTEAFF.